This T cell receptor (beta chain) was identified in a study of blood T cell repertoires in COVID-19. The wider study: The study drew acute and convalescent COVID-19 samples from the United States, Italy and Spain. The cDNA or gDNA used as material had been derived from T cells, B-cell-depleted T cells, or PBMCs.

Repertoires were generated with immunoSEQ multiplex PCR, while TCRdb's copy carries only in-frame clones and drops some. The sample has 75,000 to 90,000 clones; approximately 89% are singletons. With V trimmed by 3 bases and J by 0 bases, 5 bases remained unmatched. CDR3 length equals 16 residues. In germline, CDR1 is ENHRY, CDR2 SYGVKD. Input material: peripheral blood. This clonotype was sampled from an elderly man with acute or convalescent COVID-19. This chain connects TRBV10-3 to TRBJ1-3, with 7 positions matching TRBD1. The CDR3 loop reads CAISERDRSSGNTIYF. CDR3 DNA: TGTGCCATCAGTGAACGGGACAGATCCTCTGGAAACACCATATATTTT.